This entry lists 6 T cell receptor beta chains sequenced from one sample in a study of cytotoxic CD8 clonotypes in ibrutinib-treated CLL. TCRdb's table, derived via immunoSEQ multiplex PCR, lists solely in-frame clones and lacks some. This table holds about 160,000 clones, 70% to 90% found once. The sample was PBMCs, taken at disease progression, from a patient treated with ibrutinib. These TCRs come from a human donor with chronic lymphocytic leukemia.

The chain carries TRBV6-5 and TRBJ1-2; D perhaps matches TRBD1 (6 bases). CDR1 MNHEY and CDR2 SVGAGI come from the germline V gene. The CDR3 has 14 amino acids. Trimming took off 0 bases at V and 5 bases at J, with 10 bases between the two ends. DNA for the CDR3: TGTGCCAGCAGTTACTCGACAGGAGAATATGGCTACACCTTC. It translates to CASSYSTGEYGYTF.

The genes are TRBV19 and TRBJ2-4; D perhaps matches TRBD2 (6 bases). The CDR3 has 16 residues. The ends were cut back, 5 bases at V and 4 bases at J, with 18 bases in the middle. Germline V gene data show CDR1 as LNHDA and CDR2 as SQIVND (reference sequence). This CDR3 is CASSLGAGRSKNIQYF. CDR3 nucleotide sequence: TGTGCCAGTAGTCTCGGGGCGGGACGGTCGAAAAACATTCAGTACTTC.

The chain carries TRBV5-1 and TRBJ2-7, with D possibly TRBD1 on 6 matching bases. The V gene's germline CDR1 is SGHRS and CDR2 YFSETQ. This CDR3 contains 14 residues. V shed 0 bases and J shed 7 bases, with 14 bases lying between them. CDR3 DNA sequence: TGCGCCAGCAGCTTGGATCACAGGGTGGGAGAGCAGTACTTC. It translates to CASSLDHRVGEQYF.

V and J are TRBV19 and TRBJ1-1; 7 nucleotides align to TRBD1. With 9 bases clipped from V and 0 bases from J, the junction kept 7 bases outside the gene matches. Germline V gene lookup returns CDR1 LNHDA and CDR2 SQIVND (reference sequence). The CDR3 sequence is 14 residues long. The CDR3 DNA sequence: TGTGCCAGCGCCGCTGGGACAGTGAACACTGAAGCTTTCTTT. Translating it yields CASAAGTVNTEAFF. Drawing the rest from reference TRBV19 and TRBJ1-1, the complete variable domain is DGGITQSPKYLFRKEGQNVTLSCEQNLNHDAMYWYRQDPGQGLRLIYYSQIVNDFQKGDIAEGYSVSREKKESFPLTVTSAQKNPTAFYLCASAAGTVNTEAFFGQGTRLTVV.

DNA of the CDR3: TGTGCCAGCAGCGTAGGGACTAGCGGTACCTCTAGCACAGATACGCAGTATTTT. Residues: CASSVGTSGTSSTDTQYF. The chain uses TRBV9 and TRBJ2-3; 10 bases map to TRBD2. V lost 0 bases to trimming and J lost 0 bases; unmatched junction nucleotides: 7. The CDR3 has 18 residues. Germline V gives CDR1 SGDLS, CDR2 YYNGEE.

The chain couples TRBV19 to TRBJ1-4, with D possibly matching TRBD1 (5 bases). The V gene lost 8 bases and the J gene lost 5 bases, with 12 bases spanning the gap. The germline gives CDR1 LNHDA, CDR2 SQIVND (reference sequence). The CDR3 is 13 residues long. CDR3 in DNA: TGTGCCAGTTGGGCAGGGCTAAATGAAAAACTGTTTTTT. The encoded protein is CASWAGLNEKLFF.